The clone carrying this T cell receptor (beta chain) has a single count. This CDR3 is built from 12 residues. Germline CDR1 and CDR2: MDHEN and SYDVKM. The ends were cut back, 2 bases at V and 7 bases at J, with 8 bases in the middle. These data belong to a study of T-cell reconstitution after alpha-beta-depleted transplantation in children. Unique molecular identifiers were used in preparing the TCRbeta library. TCRdb redid the calling of the PCR reads with MiXCR, one entry per CDR3 protein. Of about 980,000 distinct CDR3 sequences in the sample, about 29% are singletons; the top ten hold about 28%. Sequencing was performed on PBMCs, mostly from graft donor cells, taken 360 days after TCRalphabeta/CD19-depleted stem cell transplant. This chain joins TRBV28 and TRBJ2-5; D is possibly TRBD2 (6 bases). The TCR was taken from a boy in the first two years of life who had a stem cell transplant for SCID, so the T cells may come from the graft donor. The CDR3 DNA is TGTGCCAGCAGTTTACGGAGGGGGACCCAGTACTTC. Translating gives CASSLRRGTQYF.